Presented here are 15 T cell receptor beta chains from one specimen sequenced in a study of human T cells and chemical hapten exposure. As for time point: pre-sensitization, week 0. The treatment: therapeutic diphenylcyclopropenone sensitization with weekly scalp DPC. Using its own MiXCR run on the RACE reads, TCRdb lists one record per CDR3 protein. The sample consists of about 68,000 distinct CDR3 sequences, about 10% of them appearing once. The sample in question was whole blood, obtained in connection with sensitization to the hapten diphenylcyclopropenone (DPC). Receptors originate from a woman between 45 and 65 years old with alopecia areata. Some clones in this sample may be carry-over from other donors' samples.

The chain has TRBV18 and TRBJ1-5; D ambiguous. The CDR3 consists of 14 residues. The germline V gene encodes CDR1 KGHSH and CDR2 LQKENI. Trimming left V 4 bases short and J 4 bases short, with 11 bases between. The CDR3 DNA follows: TGTGCCAGCTCACATACAGTGGGGAATCAGCCCCAGCATTTT. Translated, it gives CASSHTVGNQPQHF.

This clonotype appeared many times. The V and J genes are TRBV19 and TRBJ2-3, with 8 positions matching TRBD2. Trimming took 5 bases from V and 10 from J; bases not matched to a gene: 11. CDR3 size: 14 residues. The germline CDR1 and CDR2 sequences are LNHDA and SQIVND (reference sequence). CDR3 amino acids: CASSQGDPGLAQYF. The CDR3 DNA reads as TGTGCCAGTAGTCAAGGCGATCCGGGACTAGCGCAGTATTTT.

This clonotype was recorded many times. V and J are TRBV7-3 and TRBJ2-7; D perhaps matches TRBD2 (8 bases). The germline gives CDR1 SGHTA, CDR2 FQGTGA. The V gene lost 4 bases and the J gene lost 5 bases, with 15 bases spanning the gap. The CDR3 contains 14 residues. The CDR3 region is CASSSPGRGHEQYF. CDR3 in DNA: TGTGCCAGCAGCTCCCCCGGGAGGGGGCACGAGCAGTACTTC. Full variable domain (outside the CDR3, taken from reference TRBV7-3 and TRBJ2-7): GAGVSQTPSNKVTEKGKYVELRCDPISGHTALYWYRQSLGQGPEFLIYFQGTGAADDSGLPNDRFFAVRPEGSVSTLKIQRTERGDSAVYLCASSSPGRGHEQYFGPGTRLTVT.

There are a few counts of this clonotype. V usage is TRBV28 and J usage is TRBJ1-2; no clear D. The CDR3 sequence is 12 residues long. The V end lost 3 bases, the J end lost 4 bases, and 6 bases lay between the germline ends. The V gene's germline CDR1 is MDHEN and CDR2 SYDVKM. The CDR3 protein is CASSFYAYGYTF. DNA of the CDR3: TGTGCCAGCAGTTTCTACGCCTATGGCTACACCTTC.

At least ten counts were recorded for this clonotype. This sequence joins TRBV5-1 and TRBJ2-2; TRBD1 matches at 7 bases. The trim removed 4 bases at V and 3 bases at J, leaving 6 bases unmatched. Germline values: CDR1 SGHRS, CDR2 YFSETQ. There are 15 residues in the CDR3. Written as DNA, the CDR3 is TGCGCCAGCAGCCGAGGACAGGAACACACCGGGGAGCTGTTTTTT. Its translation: CASSRGQEHTGELFF.

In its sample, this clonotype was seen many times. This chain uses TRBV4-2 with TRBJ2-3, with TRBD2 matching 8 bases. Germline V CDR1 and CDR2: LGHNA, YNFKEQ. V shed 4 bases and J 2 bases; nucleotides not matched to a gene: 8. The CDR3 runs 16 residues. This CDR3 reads CASSPLLAGTTDTQYF. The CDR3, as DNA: TGTGCCAGCAGCCCCCTCCTAGCGGGTACCACAGATACGCAGTATTTT.

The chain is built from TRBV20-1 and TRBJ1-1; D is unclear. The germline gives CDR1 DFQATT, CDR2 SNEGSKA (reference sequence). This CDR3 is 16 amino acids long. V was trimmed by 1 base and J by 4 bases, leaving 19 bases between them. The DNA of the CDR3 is TGCAGTGCTAGAGTACCACCGGGCCGCCGGGCCACTGAAGCTTTCTTT. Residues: CSARVPPGRRATEAFF.

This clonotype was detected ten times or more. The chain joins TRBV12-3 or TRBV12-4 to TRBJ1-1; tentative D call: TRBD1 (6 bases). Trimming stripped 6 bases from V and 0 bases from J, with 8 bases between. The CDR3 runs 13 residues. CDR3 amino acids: CASRSGVNTEAFF. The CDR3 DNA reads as TGTGCCAGCAGGTCAGGGGTGAACACTGAAGCTTTCTTT.

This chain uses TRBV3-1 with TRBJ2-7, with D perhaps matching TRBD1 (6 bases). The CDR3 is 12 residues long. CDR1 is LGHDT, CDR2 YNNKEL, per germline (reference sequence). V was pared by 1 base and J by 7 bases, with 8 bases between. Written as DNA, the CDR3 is TGTGCCAGCAGCCAAGCAGGGGCTGAGCAGTACTTC. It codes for CASSQAGAEQYF.

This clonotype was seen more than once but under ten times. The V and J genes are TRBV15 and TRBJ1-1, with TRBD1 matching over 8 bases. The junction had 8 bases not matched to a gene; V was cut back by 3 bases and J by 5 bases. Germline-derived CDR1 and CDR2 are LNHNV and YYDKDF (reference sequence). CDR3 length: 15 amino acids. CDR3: CATSRIQGVLTEAFF. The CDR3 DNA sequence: TGTGCCACCAGCAGGATACAGGGGGTGTTAACTGAAGCTTTCTTT.

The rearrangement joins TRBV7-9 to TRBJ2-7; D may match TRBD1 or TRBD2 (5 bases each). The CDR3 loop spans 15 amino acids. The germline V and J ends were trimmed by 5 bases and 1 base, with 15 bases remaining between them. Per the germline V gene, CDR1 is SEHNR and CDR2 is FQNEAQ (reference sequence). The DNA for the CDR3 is TGTGCCAGCAGCCCCGGGCCGGGGCAGTCCTACGAGCAGTACTTC. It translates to CASSPGPGQSYEQYF.

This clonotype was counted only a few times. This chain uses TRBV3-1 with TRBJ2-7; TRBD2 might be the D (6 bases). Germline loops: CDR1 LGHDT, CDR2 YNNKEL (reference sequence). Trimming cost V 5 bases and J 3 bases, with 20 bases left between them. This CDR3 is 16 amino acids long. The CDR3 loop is CASSATPGLANYEQYF. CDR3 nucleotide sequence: TGTGCCAGCAGCGCCACGCCGGGACTCGCTAACTACGAGCAGTACTTC.

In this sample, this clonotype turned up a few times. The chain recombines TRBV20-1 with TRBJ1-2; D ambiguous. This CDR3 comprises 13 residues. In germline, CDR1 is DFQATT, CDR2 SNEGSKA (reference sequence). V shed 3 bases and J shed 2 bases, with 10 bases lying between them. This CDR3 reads CSASHSGNYGYTF. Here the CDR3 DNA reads TGCAGTGCTAGTCACTCCGGAAACTATGGCTACACCTTC.

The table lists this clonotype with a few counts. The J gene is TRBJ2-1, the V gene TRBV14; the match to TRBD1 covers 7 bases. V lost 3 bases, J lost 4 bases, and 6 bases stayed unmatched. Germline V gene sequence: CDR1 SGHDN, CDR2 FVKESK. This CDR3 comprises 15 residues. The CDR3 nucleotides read TGTGCCAGCAGCCACCGGCGACAGGGTTACAATGAGCAGTTCTTC. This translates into CASSHRRQGYNEQFF.

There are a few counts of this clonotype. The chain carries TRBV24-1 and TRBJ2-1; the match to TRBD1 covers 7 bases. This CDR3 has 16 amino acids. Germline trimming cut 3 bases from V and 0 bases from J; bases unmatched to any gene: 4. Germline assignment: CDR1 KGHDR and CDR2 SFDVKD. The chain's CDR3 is CATSDPGTASYNEQFF. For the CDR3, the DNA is TGTGCCACCAGTGATCCCGGGACAGCCTCCTACAATGAGCAGTTCTTC.